Listed below are T cell receptor beta chains from one sample, sequenced in a study of metastatic and nonmetastatic thyroid tumors. TCRdb used MiXCR to call clones anew from the PCR reads. This table has about 9,900 clones, 10% to 11% appearing once. What was sequenced was tumor tissue. These receptors came from a female donor with papillary thyroid cancer or a benign thyroid nodule (not recorded which). Some clones in this sample may be carry-over from other donors' samples. Each CDR3 is given without its conserved first and last residue. Each record gives: V gene, D gene, CDR3 protein. A D gene is named only where the DNA matches it firmly.

V gene: TRBV29-1; D gene: -; CDR3 protein: SVESPGGEKLF
V gene: TRBV15; D gene: -; CDR3 protein: ATSRDSGLGSNQPQH
V gene: TRBV19; D gene: TRBD1; CDR3 protein: ASSPGQRQGEQF
V gene: TRBV19; D gene: TRBD1; CDR3 protein: ASSPGQELYNEQF
V gene: TRBV7-6; D gene: -; CDR3 protein: ASSLVGQGAYNEQF
V gene: TRBV20-1; D gene: TRBD2; CDR3 protein: SVQAGGPYNEQF
V gene: TRBV6-5; D gene: TRBD1; CDR3 protein: ASSYSQGATNEKLF
V gene: TRBV10-3; D gene: -; CDR3 protein: AISESTSGDEKLF
V gene: TRBV4-1; D gene: -; CDR3 protein: ASSLTSWGTEAF
V gene: TRBV7-2; D gene: TRBD1; CDR3 protein: ASSSRTGSNQPQH
V gene: TRBV11-2; D gene: TRBD2; CDR3 protein: ASSFSGATYEQY
V gene: TRBV11-2; D gene: -; CDR3 protein: ASKGNTEAF
V gene: TRBV7-3; D gene: -; CDR3 protein: ASSFGGTVDTQY